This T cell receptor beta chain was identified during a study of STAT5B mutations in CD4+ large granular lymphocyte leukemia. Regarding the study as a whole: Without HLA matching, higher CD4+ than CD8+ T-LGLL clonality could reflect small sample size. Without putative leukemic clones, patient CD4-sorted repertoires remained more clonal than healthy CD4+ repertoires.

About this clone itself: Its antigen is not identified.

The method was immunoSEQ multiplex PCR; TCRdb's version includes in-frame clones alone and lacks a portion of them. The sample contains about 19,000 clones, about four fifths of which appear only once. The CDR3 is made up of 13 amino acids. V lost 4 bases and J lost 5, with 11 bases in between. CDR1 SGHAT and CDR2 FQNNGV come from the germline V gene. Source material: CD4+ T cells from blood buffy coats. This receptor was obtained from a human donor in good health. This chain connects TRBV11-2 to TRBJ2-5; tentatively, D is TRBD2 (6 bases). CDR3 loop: CASSSGVGETQYF. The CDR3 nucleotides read TGTGCCAGCAGCTCGGGAGTTGGGGAGACCCAGTACTTC.